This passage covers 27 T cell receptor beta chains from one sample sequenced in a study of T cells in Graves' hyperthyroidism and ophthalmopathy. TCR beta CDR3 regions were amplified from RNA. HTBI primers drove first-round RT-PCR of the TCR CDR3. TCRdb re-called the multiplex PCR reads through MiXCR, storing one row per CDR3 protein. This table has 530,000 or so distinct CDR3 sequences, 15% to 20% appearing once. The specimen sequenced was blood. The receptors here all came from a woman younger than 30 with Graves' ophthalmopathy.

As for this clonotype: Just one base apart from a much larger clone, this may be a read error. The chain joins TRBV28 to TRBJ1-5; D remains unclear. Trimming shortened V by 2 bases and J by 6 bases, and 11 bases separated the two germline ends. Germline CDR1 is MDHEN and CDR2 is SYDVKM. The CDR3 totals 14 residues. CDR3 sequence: CASSLAFWSQPQHF. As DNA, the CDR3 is TGTGCCAGCAGTTTAGCTTTTTGGAGTCAGCCCCAGCATTTT. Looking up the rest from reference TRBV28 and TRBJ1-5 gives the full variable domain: DVKVTQSSRYLVKRTGEKVFLECVQDMDHENMFWYRQDPGLGLRLIYFSYDVKMKEKGDIPEGYSVSREKKERFSLILESASTNQTSMYLCASSLAFWSQPQHFGDGTRLSIL.

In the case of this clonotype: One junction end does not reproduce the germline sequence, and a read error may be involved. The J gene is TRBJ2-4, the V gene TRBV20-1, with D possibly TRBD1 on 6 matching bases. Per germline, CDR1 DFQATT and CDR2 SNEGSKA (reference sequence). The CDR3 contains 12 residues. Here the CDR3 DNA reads TGCAGTGCTAAACCGGGACAAAACATTCAGTACTTT. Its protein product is CSAKPGQNIQYF.

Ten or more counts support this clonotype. CDR3 DNA: TGTGCCAGCTCCCGGGACAGAGGGAACACTGAAGCTTTCTTT. Protein product: CASSRDRGNTEAFF. V usage is TRBV7-3 and J usage is TRBJ1-1, with 7 bases lining up with TRBD1. After removal of 8 bases from V and 1 base from J, the junction contained 7 bases not matched to a gene. The CDR3 extends over 14 amino acids. Germline values: CDR1 SGHTA, CDR2 FQGTGA.

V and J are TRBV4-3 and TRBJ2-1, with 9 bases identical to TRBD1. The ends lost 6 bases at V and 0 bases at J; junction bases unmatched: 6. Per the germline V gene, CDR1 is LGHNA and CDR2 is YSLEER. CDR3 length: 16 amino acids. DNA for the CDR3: TGCGCCAGCAGACAGGGGGCCGCAAGCTCCTACAATGAGCAGTTCTTC. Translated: CASRQGAASSYNEQFF.

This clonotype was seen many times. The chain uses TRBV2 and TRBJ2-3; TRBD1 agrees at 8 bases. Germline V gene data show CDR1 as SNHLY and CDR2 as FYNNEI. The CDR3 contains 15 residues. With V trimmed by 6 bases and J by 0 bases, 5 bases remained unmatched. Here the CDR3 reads CASRARDRSTDTQYF. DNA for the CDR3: TGTGCCAGCAGAGCGAGGGACAGGAGCACAGATACGCAGTATTTT.

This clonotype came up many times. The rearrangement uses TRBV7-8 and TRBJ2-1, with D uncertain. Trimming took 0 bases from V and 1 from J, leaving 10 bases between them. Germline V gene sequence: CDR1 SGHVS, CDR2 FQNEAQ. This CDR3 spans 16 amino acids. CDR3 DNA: TGTGCCAGCAGCTTAGCGCGGAATACGTCCTACAATGAGCAGTTCTTC. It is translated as CASSLARNTSYNEQFF.

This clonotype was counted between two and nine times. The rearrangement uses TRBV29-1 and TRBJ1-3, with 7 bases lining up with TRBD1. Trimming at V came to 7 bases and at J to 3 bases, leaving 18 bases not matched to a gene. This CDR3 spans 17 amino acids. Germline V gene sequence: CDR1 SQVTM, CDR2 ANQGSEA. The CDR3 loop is CSAEVGGGGGGGNTIYF. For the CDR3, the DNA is TGCAGCGCCGAGGTCGGCGGAGGAGGGGGCGGTGGAAACACCATATATTTT.

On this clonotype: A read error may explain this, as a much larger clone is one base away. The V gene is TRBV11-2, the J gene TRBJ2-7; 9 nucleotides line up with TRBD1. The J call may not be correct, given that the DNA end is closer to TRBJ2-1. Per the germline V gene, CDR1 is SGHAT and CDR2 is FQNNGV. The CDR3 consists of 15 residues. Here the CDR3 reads CASSGGQGRGYEQFF. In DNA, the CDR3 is TGTGCCAGCAGCGGGGGACAGGGAAGGGGTTACGAGCAGTTCTTC.

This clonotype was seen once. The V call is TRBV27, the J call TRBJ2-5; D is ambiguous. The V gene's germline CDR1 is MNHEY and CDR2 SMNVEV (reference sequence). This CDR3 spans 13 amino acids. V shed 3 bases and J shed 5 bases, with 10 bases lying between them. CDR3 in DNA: TGTGCCAGCAGTTTTTTCGCTGGGGAGACCCAGTACTTC. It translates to CASSFFAGETQYF.

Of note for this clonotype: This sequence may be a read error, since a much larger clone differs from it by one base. CDR3 nucleotides: TGCGCCAGCAGCGGGGATGGCGGGAGGGCCTACGAGCAGTTCTTC. This codes for CASSGDGGRAYEQFF. The J gene is TRBJ2-7, the V gene TRBV5-1; TRBD2 matches 9 bases. The J call is uncertain, as TRBJ2-1 better fits the DNA end. The germline V gene has CDR1 SGHRS and CDR2 YFSETQ. This CDR3 is built from 15 residues.

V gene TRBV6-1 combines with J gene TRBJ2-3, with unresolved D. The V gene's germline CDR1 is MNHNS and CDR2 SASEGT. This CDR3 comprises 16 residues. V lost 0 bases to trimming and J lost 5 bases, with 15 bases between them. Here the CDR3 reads CASSEAQFMGGDTQYF. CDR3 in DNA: TGTGCCAGCAGTGAAGCGCAGTTTATGGGTGGAGATACGCAGTATTTT.

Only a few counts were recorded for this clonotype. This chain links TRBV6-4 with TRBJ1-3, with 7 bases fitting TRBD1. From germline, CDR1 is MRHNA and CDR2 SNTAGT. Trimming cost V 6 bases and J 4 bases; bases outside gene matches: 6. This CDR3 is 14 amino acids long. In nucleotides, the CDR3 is TGTGCCAGCAGATTGACAGGGACCGGAAACACCATATATTTT. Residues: CASRLTGTGNTIYF.

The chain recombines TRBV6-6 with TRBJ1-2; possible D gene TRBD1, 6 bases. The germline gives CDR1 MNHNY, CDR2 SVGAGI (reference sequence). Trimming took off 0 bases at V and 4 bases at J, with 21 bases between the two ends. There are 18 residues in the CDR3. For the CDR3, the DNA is TGTGCCAGCAGTTACTCGATTTCTGGCACCACGACAGGCTATGGCTACACCTTC. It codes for CASSYSISGTTTGYGYTF.

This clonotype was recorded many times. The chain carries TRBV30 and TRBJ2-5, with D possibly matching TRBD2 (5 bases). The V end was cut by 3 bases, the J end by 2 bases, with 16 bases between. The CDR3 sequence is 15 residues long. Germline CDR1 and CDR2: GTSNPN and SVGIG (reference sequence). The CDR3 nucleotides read TGTGCCTGGAGCCTGACCGGGGATAGGCAAGAGACCCAGTACTTC. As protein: CAWSLTGDRQETQYF.

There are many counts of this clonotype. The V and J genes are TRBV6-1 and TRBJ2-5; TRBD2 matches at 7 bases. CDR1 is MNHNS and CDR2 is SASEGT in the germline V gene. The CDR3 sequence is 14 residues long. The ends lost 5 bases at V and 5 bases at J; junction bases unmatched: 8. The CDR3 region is CASSYGGKRETQYF. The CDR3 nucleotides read TGTGCCAGCAGTTACGGGGGGAAGAGGGAGACCCAGTACTTC.

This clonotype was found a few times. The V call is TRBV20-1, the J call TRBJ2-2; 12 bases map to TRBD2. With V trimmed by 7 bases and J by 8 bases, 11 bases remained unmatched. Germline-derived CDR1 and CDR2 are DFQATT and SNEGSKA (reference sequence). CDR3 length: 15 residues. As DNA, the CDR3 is TGCAGTGTTATTAGGACTAGCGGGAATACAGGGGAGCTGTTTTTT. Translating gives CSVIRTSGNTGELFF.

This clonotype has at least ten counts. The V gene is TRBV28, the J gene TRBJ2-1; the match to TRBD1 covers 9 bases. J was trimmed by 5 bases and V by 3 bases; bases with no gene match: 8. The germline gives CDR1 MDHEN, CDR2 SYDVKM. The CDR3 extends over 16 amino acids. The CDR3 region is CASSLSRDRVDNEQFF. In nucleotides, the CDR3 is TGTGCCAGCAGTTTGAGCCGGGACAGGGTCGACAATGAGCAGTTCTTC.

The CDR3 loop reads CASSGDRQGPHNEQFF. DNA of the CDR3: TGTGCCAGCAGTGGCGATCGACAGGGCCCACACAATGAGCAGTTCTTC. The chain is built from TRBV6-1 and TRBJ2-1, with 7 bases matching TRBD1. This CDR3 is 16 amino acids long. V shed 4 bases and J 5 bases; nucleotides not matched to a gene: 11. Germline V gene sequence: CDR1 MNHNS, CDR2 SASEGT.

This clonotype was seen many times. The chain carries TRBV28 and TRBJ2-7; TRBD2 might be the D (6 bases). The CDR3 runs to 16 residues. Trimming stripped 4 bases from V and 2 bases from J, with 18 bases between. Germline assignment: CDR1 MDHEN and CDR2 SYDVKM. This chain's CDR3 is CASSSFGDSSTYEQYF. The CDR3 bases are TGTGCCAGCAGTTCGTTCGGGGACTCGTCTACCTACGAGCAGTACTTC.

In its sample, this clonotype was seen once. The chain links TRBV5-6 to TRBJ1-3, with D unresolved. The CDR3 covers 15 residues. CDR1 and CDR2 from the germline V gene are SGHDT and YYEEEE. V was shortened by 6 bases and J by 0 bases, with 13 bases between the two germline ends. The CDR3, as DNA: TGTGCCAGCACCCGGGGTCCGTACTCTGGAAACACCATATATTTT. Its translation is CASTRGPYSGNTIYF. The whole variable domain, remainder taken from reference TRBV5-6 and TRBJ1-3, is DAGVTQSPTHLIKTRGQQVTLRCSPKSGHDTVSWYQQALGQGPQFIFQYYEEEERQRGNFPDRFSGHQFPNYSSELNVNALLLGDSALYLCASTRGPYSGNTIYFGEGSWLTVV.

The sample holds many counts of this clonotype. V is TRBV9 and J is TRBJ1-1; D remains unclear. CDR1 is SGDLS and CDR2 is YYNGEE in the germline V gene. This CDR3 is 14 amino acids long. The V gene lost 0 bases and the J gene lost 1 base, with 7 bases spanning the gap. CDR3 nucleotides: TGTGCCAGCAGCGTAGTTGAGGGGAACACTGAAGCTTTCTTT. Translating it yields CASSVVEGNTEAFF.

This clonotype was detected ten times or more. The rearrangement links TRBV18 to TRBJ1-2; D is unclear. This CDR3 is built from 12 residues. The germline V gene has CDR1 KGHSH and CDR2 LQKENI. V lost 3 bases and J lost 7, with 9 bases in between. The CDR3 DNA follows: TGTGCCAGCTCACCGGTCATTGGTGGCTACACCTTC. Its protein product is CASSPVIGGYTF.

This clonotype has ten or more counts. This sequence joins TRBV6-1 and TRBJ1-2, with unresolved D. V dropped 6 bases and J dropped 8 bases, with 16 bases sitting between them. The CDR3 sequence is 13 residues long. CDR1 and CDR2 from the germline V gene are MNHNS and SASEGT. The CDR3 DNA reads TGTGCCAGCAGAAAGACCGCGTCCAAGGGCTACACCTTC. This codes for CASRKTASKGYTF.

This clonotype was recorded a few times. The chain's CDR3 is CATSDGREGSNQPQHF. The CDR3 DNA follows: TGTGCCACCAGTGACGGGAGGGAGGGAAGCAATCAGCCCCAGCATTTT. This chain connects TRBV24-1 to TRBJ1-5; no clear D. CDR1 and CDR2 from the germline V gene are KGHDR and SFDVKD. This CDR3 has 16 residues. V gave up 4 bases and J gave up 1 base, with 13 bases separating them.

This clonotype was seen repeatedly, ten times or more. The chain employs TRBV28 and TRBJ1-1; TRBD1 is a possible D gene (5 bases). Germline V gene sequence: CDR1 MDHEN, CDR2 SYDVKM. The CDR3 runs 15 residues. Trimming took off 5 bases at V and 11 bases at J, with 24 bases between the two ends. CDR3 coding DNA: TGTGCCAGCAGTCCGACCGAATCTGGGAGGGGCTTGGCTTTCTTT. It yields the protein CASSPTESGRGLAFF.

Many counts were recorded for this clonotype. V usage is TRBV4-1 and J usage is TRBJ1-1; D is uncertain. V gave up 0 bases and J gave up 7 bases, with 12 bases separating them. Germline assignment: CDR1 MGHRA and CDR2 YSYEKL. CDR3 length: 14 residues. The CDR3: CASSQDLREDEAFF. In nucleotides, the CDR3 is TGCGCCAGCAGCCAAGACTTGAGGGAGGATGAAGCTTTCTTT.

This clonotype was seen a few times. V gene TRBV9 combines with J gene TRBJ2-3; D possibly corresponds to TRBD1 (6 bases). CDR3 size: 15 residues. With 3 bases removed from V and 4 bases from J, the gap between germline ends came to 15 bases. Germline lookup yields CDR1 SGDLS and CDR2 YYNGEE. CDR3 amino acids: CASSATGNGADTQYF. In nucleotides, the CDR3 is TGTGCCAGCAGCGCAACAGGGAACGGAGCAGATACGCAGTATTTT.